The 15 T cell receptor beta chains reported below all come from one sample, sequenced in a study of OX40 agonist ivuxolimab in advanced cancers. TCRdb keeps only in-frame clones here, not all; method: immunoSEQ multiplex PCR. Among some 39,000 clones listed, about 85% were seen once. The specimen was CD4+ or CD8+ T cells sorted from blood, collected in a trial of the OX40 agonist ivuxolimab. Receptor source: an adult with an advanced solid tumor such as melanoma, head and neck, liver or kidney cancer.

This clone was seen once. The V gene is TRBV19, the J gene TRBJ1-1; 9 nucleotides agree with TRBD1. Germline trimming cut 4 bases from V and 7 bases from J; bases unmatched to any gene: 16. CDR3 length equals 17 residues. Looked up from germline, CDR1 is LNHDA and CDR2 is SQIVND (reference sequence). The CDR3 DNA is TGTGCCAGTAGTAAGCAGATTCTCCGGGACAGGGCGGGTGAAGCTTTCTTT. It translates to CASSKQILRDRAGEAFF.

The J gene is TRBJ2-2, the V gene TRBV5-4; 11 bases match TRBD2. CDR3 length equals 17 residues. Germline assignment: CDR1 SGHNT and CDR2 YYREEE (reference sequence). V dropped 0 bases and J dropped 5; count of bases not matched to a gene: 6. Written as DNA, the CDR3 is TGTGCCAGCAGCTTGGACCCGGGACTAGCGGAGACCGGGGAGCTGTTTTTT. This sequence encodes CASSLDPGLAETGELFF.

The chain carries TRBV19 and TRBJ2-2, with D perhaps TRBD2 (5 bases). The CDR3 sequence is 14 residues long. Trimming took off 7 bases at V and 1 base at J, with 10 bases between the two ends. Germline CDR1 is LNHDA and CDR2 is SQIVND (reference sequence). DNA of the CDR3: TGTGCCAGTAACCGAGGGTTGAACACCGGGGAGCTGTTTTTT. Translated, it gives CASNRGLNTGELFF.

The chain combines TRBV5-1 with TRBJ1-6; D possibly corresponds to TRBD1 (6 bases). CDR1 SGHRS and CDR2 YFSETQ come from the germline V gene. The CDR3 extends over 14 amino acids. V was clipped by 0 bases and J by 10 bases, with 11 bases between them. The CDR3 protein is CASSLEGGGSPLHF. The CDR3 DNA follows: TGCGCCAGCAGCTTGGAAGGGGGTGGGTCACCCCTCCACTTT.

The chain couples TRBV14 to TRBJ2-3, with 8 bases that match TRBD2. The trim removed 0 bases at V and 0 bases at J, leaving 8 bases unmatched. The CDR3 sequence is 18 residues long. From germline, CDR1 is SGHDN and CDR2 FVKESK. The CDR3 bases are TGTGCCAGCAGCCAAGATACTCCCTTAGCGGGAAGCACAGATACGCAGTATTTT. Its protein is CASSQDTPLAGSTDTQYF.

The genes are TRBV5-1 and TRBJ1-5; TRBD1 agrees at 11 bases. CDR1 and CDR2 (germline): SGHRS, YFSETQ. The CDR3 is 14 amino acids. Losses at the gene ends were 4 bases for V and 7 bases for J; bases not matched to a gene: 4. The CDR3 DNA sequence: TGCGCCAGCAGCCACAGGACAGGGGGCCAGCCCCAGCATTTT. Protein: CASSHRTGGQPQHF. Full variable domain (outside the CDR3, taken from reference TRBV5-1 and TRBJ1-5): KAGVTQTPRYLIKTRGQQVTLSCSPISGHRSVSWYQQTPGQGLQFLFEYFSETQRNKGNFPGRFSGRQFSNSRSEMNVSTLELGDSALYLCASSHRTGGQPQHFGDGTRLSIL.

This clone was counted a few times. The chain carries TRBV28 and TRBJ1-2; D might be TRBD1 (5 bases). V shed 9 bases and J shed 8 bases, with 13 bases lying between them. Germline CDR1 is MDHEN and CDR2 is SYDVKM. The CDR3 contains 11 residues. CDR3 loop: CASTGLRGYTF. CDR3 nucleotides: TGTGCCAGTACAGGCCTCCGGGGCTACACCTTC.

The chain links TRBV29-1 to TRBJ2-2, with D hard to call. In germline, CDR1 is SQVTM, CDR2 ANQGSEA. The CDR3 covers 11 residues. Trimming removed 4 bases from V and 7 bases from J, with 7 bases in between. In DNA, the CDR3 is TGCAGCGTTGGAAGGAGCGGGGAGCTGTTTTTT. It encodes CSVGRSGELFF.

This clone was seen more than once but under ten times. The gene calls are TRBV28 and TRBJ2-2; TRBD2 matches at 14 bases. There are 19 residues in the CDR3. V shed 5 bases, J shed 0 bases, and the junction held 8 bases outside the gene matches. Germline V gene lookup returns CDR1 MDHEN and CDR2 SYDVKM. The CDR3 DNA follows: TGTGCCAGCAGTCCCGGACTAGCGGGGGGCAAAGCGAACACCGGGGAGCTGTTTTTT. Protein: CASSPGLAGGKANTGELFF.

The CDR3 nucleotides read TGCGCCAGCAGCTTGGGACGGACAGATACGCAGTATTTT. This encodes CASSLGRTDTQYF. The chain combines TRBV5-1 with TRBJ2-3; D gene unclear. V was clipped by 0 bases and J by 3 bases, with 5 bases between them. CDR3 length: 13 amino acids. CDR1 and CDR2 from the germline V gene are SGHRS and YFSETQ.

The chain has TRBV6-1 and TRBJ2-1, with D unresolved. Germline CDR1 is MNHNS and CDR2 is SASEGT. The CDR3 totals 14 residues. Deletions cut 1 base from V and 8 bases from J, with 12 bases between. CDR3 in DNA: TGTGCCAGCAGTGAAGTTAACGGCCGGCATGAGCAGTTCTTC. Amino acids: CASSEVNGRHEQFF.

V usage is TRBV19 and J usage is TRBJ1-1; D uncertain. Germline lookup yields CDR1 LNHDA and CDR2 SQIVND (reference sequence). Deletions cut 3 bases from V and 12 bases from J, with 17 bases between. The CDR3 runs 13 residues. The CDR3 sequence: CASSILGSPRTFF. The CDR3 DNA reads as TGTGCCAGTAGTATTTTGGGTTCGCCCCGTACTTTCTTT.

This sequence joins TRBV7-8 and TRBJ1-3; the D is unclear. CDR1 is SGHVS, CDR2 FQNEAQ, per germline. This CDR3 has 12 amino acids. V lost 1 base and J lost 4, with 2 bases in between. CDR3 sequence: CASSLGGNTIYF. The CDR3 nucleotides are TGTGCCAGCAGCTTAGGGGGAAACACCATATATTTT.

The rearrangement links TRBV5-4 to TRBJ2-7; D unclear. Looked up from germline, CDR1 is SGHNT and CDR2 is YYREEE (reference sequence). This CDR3 contains 14 residues. V dropped 4 bases and J dropped 0 bases, with 11 bases sitting between them. The DNA of the CDR3 is TGTGCCAGCAGCCCCGCTCTTGTCTCCTACGAGCAGTACTTC. It translates to CASSPALVSYEQYF. Complete variable domain (other parts from reference TRBV5-4 and TRBJ2-7): ETGVTQSPTHLIKTRGQQVTLRCSSQSGHNTVSWYQQALGQGPQFIFQYYREEENGRGNFPPRFSGLQFPNYSSELNVNALELDDSALYLCASSPALVSYEQYFGPGTRLTVT.

This chain connects TRBV19 to TRBJ2-1; D possibly corresponds to TRBD2 (5 bases). The V and J ends lost 5 bases and 7 bases respectively, with 24 bases between them. Germline V gives CDR1 LNHDA, CDR2 SQIVND (reference sequence). The CDR3 contains 17 residues. CDR3 nucleotides: TGTGCCAGTAGTCCCCATCGAGCGGTCCAATTAAAGAATGAGCAGTTCTTC. It yields the protein CASSPHRAVQLKNEQFF.